The 25 T cell receptor beta chains reported below all come from one sample, sequenced in a study of blood T cell repertoires in COVID-19. Only in-frame clones appear in the TCRdb table, and some are missing; sequencing was by immunoSEQ multiplex PCR. The profile shows around 310,000 clones, roughly 90% of them singletons. The sequenced sample was peripheral blood. The receptor source for this set is a woman in her thirties or forties with COVID-19, enrolled during active disease.

V usage is TRBV5-4 and J usage is TRBJ1-2; TRBD1 agrees at 9 bases. V was pared by 6 bases and J by 2 bases, with 5 bases of the junction left unmatched. This CDR3 is built from 14 residues. CDR1 and CDR2 from the germline V gene are SGHNT and YYREEE (reference sequence). The CDR3 region has the DNA TGTGCCAGCACCCTGGGACAGGGAAACTATGGCTACACCTTC. Residues: CASTLGQGNYGYTF.

The chain carries TRBV27 and TRBJ2-3, with D maybe TRBD2 (5 bases). This CDR3 is built from 14 residues. Germline CDR1 reads MNHEY; CDR2 reads SMNVEV (reference sequence). Trimming took 1 base from V and 4 from J, leaving 9 bases between them. Here the CDR3 reads CASSLWLSADTQYF. CDR3 nucleotide sequence: TGTGCCAGCAGTTTATGGCTTAGCGCAGATACGCAGTATTTT.

The chain carries TRBV30 and TRBJ1-2; D call uncertain. CDR1 and CDR2 (germline): GTSNPN, SVGIG (reference sequence). The CDR3 length is 11 residues. V lost 4 bases, J lost 4 bases, and 7 bases lay in between. As DNA, the CDR3 is TGTGCCTGGAAAGAAGCCTATGGCTACACCTTC. It yields the protein CAWKEAYGYTF.

The rearrangement uses TRBV27 and TRBJ1-1; a possible D gene is TRBD1 (6 bases). Germline CDR1 MNHEY, CDR2 SMNVEV (reference sequence). The germline V and J ends were trimmed by 0 bases and 8 bases, with 10 bases remaining between them. The CDR3 spans 13 residues. CDR3 coding DNA: TGTGCCAGCAGTTTATCCAGAGACAGGGAAGCTTTCTTT. It yields the protein CASSLSRDREAFF.

The chain carries TRBV5-6 and TRBJ2-1; tentatively, D is TRBD1 (6 bases). The CDR3 consists of 16 residues. Germline V gene sequence: CDR1 SGHDT, CDR2 YYEEEE. With 1 base removed from V and 2 bases from J, the gap between germline ends came to 13 bases. This CDR3 is CASSLRPQGTYNEQFF. In DNA form, the CDR3 reads TGTGCCAGCAGCTTGAGGCCCCAGGGGACCTACAATGAGCAGTTCTTC.

This clone was found a few times. The chain employs TRBV4-1 and TRBJ1-1; D is perhaps TRBD1 (5 bases). The germline CDR1 and CDR2 sequences are MGHRA and YSYEKL. CDR3 size: 14 residues. V was clipped by 2 bases and J by 3 bases, with 10 bases between them. The DNA for the CDR3 is TGCGCCAGCAGCCAAATGGAGGGACACACTGAAGCTTTCTTT. Translated: CASSQMEGHTEAFF.

V gene TRBV6-1 combines with J gene TRBJ2-5; D gene uncertain. CDR1 and CDR2 from the germline V gene are MNHNS and SASEGT. V lost 3 bases to trimming and J lost 0 bases, with 8 bases between them. The CDR3 contains 14 residues. The CDR3 DNA reads as TGTGCCAGCAGTGAGCGAGCGTACCAAGAGACCCAGTACTTC. It encodes CASSERAYQETQYF.

The chain uses TRBV7-9 and TRBJ1-1; 8 positions match TRBD1. CDR3 length equals 13 residues. The germline V gene has CDR1 SEHNR and CDR2 FQNEAQ (reference sequence). The junction had 4 bases not matched to a gene; V was cut back by 5 bases and J by 5 bases. The CDR3 sequence is CASSATGETEAFF. The CDR3 coding sequence is TGTGCCAGCAGCGCGACAGGGGAGACTGAAGCTTTCTTT. The full variable domain, rest sourced from reference TRBV7-9 and TRBJ1-1, is DTGVSQNPRHKITKRGQNVTFRCDPISEHNRLYWYRQTLGQGPEFLTYFQNEAQLEKSRLLSDRFSAERPKGSFSTLEIQRTEQGDSAMYLCASSATGETEAFFGQGTRLTVV.

The chain uses TRBV5-4 and TRBJ2-3; 11 nucleotides match TRBD2. After removal of 3 bases from V and 0 bases from J, the junction contained 3 bases not matched to a gene. The CDR3 length is 16 residues. In germline, CDR1 is SGHNT, CDR2 YYREEE (reference sequence). The CDR3 nucleotides are TGTGCCAGCAGCTCCGGGACTAGCGGTAGCACAGATACGCAGTATTTT. Translation: CASSSGTSGSTDTQYF.

The chain recombines TRBV3-1 (or the pseudogene TRBV3-2) with TRBJ2-1; a possible D gene is TRBD1 (5 bases). V was cut by 4 bases and J by 7 bases, with 11 bases left in between. Germline V gives CDR1 LGHDT, CDR2 YNNKEL (reference sequence). This CDR3 has 13 residues. CDR3 loop: CASSPRQPNEQFF. CDR3 nucleotide sequence: TGTGCCAGCAGCCCCAGACAGCCTAATGAGCAGTTCTTC.

This chain uses TRBV5-8 with TRBJ2-5, with TRBD2 matching 11 bases. V lost 2 bases, J lost 0 bases, and 9 bases stayed unmatched. Germline V gives CDR1 SGHTS, CDR2 YDEGEE. This CDR3 comprises 18 residues. CDR3 sequence (DNA): TGTGCCAGCAGCTTAGGACTAGCGGGCCACTTATACCAAGAGACCCAGTACTTC. This sequence encodes CASSLGLAGHLYQETQYF.

The chain recombines TRBV4-1 with TRBJ1-2, with D possibly being TRBD1 (6 bases). Germline-derived CDR1 and CDR2 are MGHRA and YSYEKL. Trimming took off 0 bases at V and 5 bases at J, with 13 bases between the two ends. There are 15 residues in the CDR3. The CDR3: CASSQDRRGFYGYTF. The CDR3 coding sequence is TGCGCCAGCAGCCAAGATCGCAGGGGTTTTTATGGCTACACCTTC.

J is TRBJ1-1 and V is TRBV10-3; a weak D match, TRBD1 (6 bases). Germline CDR1 reads ENHRY; CDR2 reads SYGVKD. Trimming took 3 bases from V and 4 from J, leaving 18 bases between them. This CDR3 has 16 residues. CDR3 amino acids: CAISDHVGQGTTEAFF. DNA of the CDR3: TGTGCCATCAGTGACCACGTCGGGCAGGGGACCACTGAAGCTTTCTTT.

V is TRBV3-1 (or the pseudogene TRBV3-2) and J is TRBJ2-7, with 10 bases fitting TRBD1. The germline CDR1 and CDR2 sequences are LGHDT and YNNKEL (reference sequence). J lost 3 bases, V lost 4 bases, and 3 bases had no gene match. CDR3 length equals 14 residues. The CDR3 coding sequence is TGTGCCAGCAGCCCCTGGGACAGGGGCTACGAGCAGTACTTC. Protein sequence: CASSPWDRGYEQYF.

The J gene is TRBJ2-2, the V gene TRBV29-1, with D perhaps matching TRBD2 (6 bases). V was clipped by 4 bases and J by 2 bases, with 14 bases between them. Germline CDR1 SQVTM, CDR2 ANQGSEA. The CDR3 extends over 15 amino acids. The CDR3 protein is CSVGGAADNTGELFF. The CDR3 DNA reads TGCAGCGTTGGCGGGGCAGCAGATAACACCGGGGAGCTGTTTTTT.

The rearrangement links TRBV10-3 to TRBJ2-1, with 8 bases identical to TRBD2. J lost 0 bases, V lost 5 bases, and 12 bases had no gene match. CDR3 length: 18 amino acids. From germline, CDR1 is ENHRY and CDR2 SYGVKD. The CDR3 protein is CAISSSGGSGGSYNEQFF. Here the CDR3 DNA reads TGTGCCATCAGTTCGTCCGGGGGGAGCGGGGGCTCCTACAATGAGCAGTTCTTC.

To note about this clone: At the DNA level, this CDR3 is encoded by other sequences in the same sample as well. The genes are TRBV7-2 and TRBJ1-2, with D perhaps TRBD1 (5 bases). Trimming took off 5 bases at V and 2 bases at J, with 9 bases between the two ends. The germline V gene has CDR1 SGHTA and CDR2 FQGNSA. The CDR3 has 13 amino acids. The CDR3 reads CASSVDRNYGYTF. The CDR3, as DNA: TGTGCCAGCAGCGTAGACAGAAACTATGGCTACACCTTC.

The genes are TRBV2 and TRBJ2-3, with a possible D match to TRBD2 (5 bases). Trimming took off 4 bases at V and 0 bases at J, with 11 bases between the two ends. Germline CDR1 SNHLY, CDR2 FYNNEI. This CDR3 comprises 15 residues. The CDR3 DNA sequence: TGTGCCAGCAGTGGTCGGGGAACAAGCACAGATACGCAGTATTTT. Protein: CASSGRGTSTDTQYF.

The V gene is TRBV25-1, the J gene TRBJ2-7, with D unresolved. The CDR3 loop spans 14 amino acids. Trimming pared 6 bases from V and 0 bases from J, leaving 12 bases between. In germline, CDR1 is MGHDK, CDR2 SYGVNS. This CDR3 reads CASSLVETSYEQYF. The CDR3 DNA is TGTGCCAGCAGCCTAGTGGAGACCTCCTACGAGCAGTACTTC.

V and J are TRBV6-4 and TRBJ1-3; 7 nucleotides match TRBD1. The J segment lost 0 bases and the V segment lost 5 bases, leaving 10 bases of the junction unmatched. CDR3 length: 17 residues. Germline V gene lookup returns CDR1 MRHNA and CDR2 SNTAGT. CDR3 region: CASSISRTGVSGNTIYF. The CDR3 nucleotides read TGTGCCAGCAGTATCTCACGGACAGGAGTCTCTGGAAACACCATATATTTT.

This clone occurred once. This chain joins TRBV4-1 and TRBJ2-1; 9 bases agree with TRBD2. Trimming cost V 3 bases and J 4 bases; bases outside gene matches: 10. The CDR3 spans 17 residues. Germline CDR1 and CDR2: MGHRA and YSYEKL. The CDR3 sequence is CASSHGLSGSLYNEQFF. The CDR3 coding sequence is TGCGCCAGCAGCCATGGCCTTAGCGGGAGTCTTTACAATGAGCAGTTCTTC.

The V call is TRBV5-8, the J call TRBJ2-6; D uncertain. Germline V gene sequence: CDR1 SGHTS, CDR2 YDEGEE. The V end lost 0 bases, the J end lost 0 bases, and 7 bases lay between the germline ends. This CDR3 spans 16 amino acids. The CDR3 loop is CASSLVPSSGANVLTF. The CDR3 region has the DNA TGTGCCAGCAGCTTGGTCCCCTCCTCTGGGGCCAACGTCCTGACTTTC.

This chain uses TRBV7-3 with TRBJ2-2; D possibly corresponds to TRBD2 (6 bases). The CDR3 covers 17 residues. Germline V gene data show CDR1 as SGHTA and CDR2 as FQGTGA. Deletions cut 1 base from V and 0 bases from J, with 12 bases between. In nucleotides, the CDR3 is TGTGCCAGCAGCTTAAGTCCGGGGGTGACGAACACCGGGGAGCTGTTTTTT. It codes for CASSLSPGVTNTGELFF. The full variable domain, rest sourced from reference TRBV7-3 and TRBJ2-2, is GAGVSQTPSNKVTEKGKYVELRCDPISGHTALYWYRQSLGQGPEFLIYFQGTGAADDSGLPNDRFFAVRPEGSVSTLKIQRTERGDSAVYLCASSLSPGVTNTGELFFGEGSRLTVL.

The rearrangement joins TRBV4-3 to TRBJ2-7; TRBD1 aligns across 7 bases. Germline V lookup: CDR1 LGHNA, CDR2 YSLEER. This CDR3 spans 15 amino acids. Trimming at V came to 0 bases and at J to 4 bases, leaving 6 bases not matched to a gene. The CDR3 is CASSQDVQGLYEQYF. Written as DNA, the CDR3 is TGCGCCAGCAGCCAAGATGTACAGGGGTTATACGAGCAGTACTTC.

V gene TRBV29-1 combines with J gene TRBJ2-3; the D is unclear. This CDR3 contains 10 residues. V was cut by 7 bases and J by 6 bases, with 8 bases left in between. Germline loops: CDR1 SQVTM, CDR2 ANQGSEA. CDR3 DNA: TGCAGCGCATTAGTGGATACGCAGTATTTT. Translation gives CSALVDTQYF.